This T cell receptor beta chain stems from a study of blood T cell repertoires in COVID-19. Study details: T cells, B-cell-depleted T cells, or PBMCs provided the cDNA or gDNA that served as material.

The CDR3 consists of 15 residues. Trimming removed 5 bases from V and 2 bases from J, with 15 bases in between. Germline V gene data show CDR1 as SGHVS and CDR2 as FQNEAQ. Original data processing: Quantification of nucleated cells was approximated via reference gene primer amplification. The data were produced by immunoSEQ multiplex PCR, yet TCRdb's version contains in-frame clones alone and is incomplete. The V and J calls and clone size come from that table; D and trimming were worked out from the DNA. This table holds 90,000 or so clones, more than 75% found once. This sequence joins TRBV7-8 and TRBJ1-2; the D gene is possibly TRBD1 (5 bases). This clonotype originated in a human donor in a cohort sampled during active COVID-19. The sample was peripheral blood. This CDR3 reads CASSHLTGVNYGYTF. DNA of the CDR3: TGTGCCAGCAGCCACTTGACGGGGGTAAACTATGGCTACACCTTC.